This T cell receptor beta chain appears in the sequencing data of a study of long-term antiretroviral therapy in people with HIV. At the survey level, the v3.0 immunoSEQ assay was run. The data were produced by immunoSEQ multiplex PCR, yet TCRdb's version contains in-frame clones alone and is incomplete. Of 38,000 or so clones listed, 65% to 90% are singletons. For this clone: The antigen remains undetermined.

General study results and limits: Post-treatment diversity went higher with ART but stayed below transplant donor controls. Older ART regimens may have been in use when blood was drawn between about 2004 and 2018.

This CDR3 spans 14 amino acids. Germline-derived CDR1 and CDR2 are SGHDT and YYEEEE. Trimming took off 0 bases at V and 3 bases at J, with 8 bases between the two ends. The J gene is TRBJ2-3, the V gene TRBV5-6, with D perhaps assigned TRBD1 or TRBD2 (6 bases each). This TCR was recovered from a man younger than 30 with HIV. The sample in question was unsorted PBMCs, obtained 1.5 years after starting antiretroviral therapy. The CDR3 region has the DNA TGTGCCAGCAGCTTGGAGGGGGGAACAGATACGCAGTATTTT. This sequence encodes CASSLEGGTDTQYF.